Listed here is a single T cell receptor (beta chain). This specimen belongs to a study of blood T cell repertoires in COVID-19. On the study more broadly: Italy, Spain and the United States were the sources of the convalescent and acute COVID-19 samples. PBMCs, B-cell-depleted T cells, or T cells were the source of the cDNA or gDNA that made up the material.

V lost 4 bases, J lost 3 bases, and 12 bases stayed unmatched. Germline V gives CDR1 LNHDA, CDR2 SQIVND (reference sequence). The CDR3 extends over 18 amino acids. How the authors handled the data: Estimates of nucleated cell counts were drawn from the amplification of reference gene primers. Using immunoSEQ multiplex PCR, the repertoire was profiled, and TCRdb retains in-frame clones only, with some absent. Clone size and the V and J calls come from that table; the DNA yielded D and trimming. The data show hundreds of thousands of clones, approximately 89% seen once. The sample was peripheral blood. The chain joins TRBV19 to TRBJ2-2; 9 bases line up with TRBD1. This receptor was obtained from a woman in her thirties who had recovered from COVID-19. Here the CDR3 DNA reads TGTGCCAGTAGTACCAAGAATCGACAGGGGGTGTACACCGGGGAGCTGTTTTTT. This codes for CASSTKNRQGVYTGELFF.